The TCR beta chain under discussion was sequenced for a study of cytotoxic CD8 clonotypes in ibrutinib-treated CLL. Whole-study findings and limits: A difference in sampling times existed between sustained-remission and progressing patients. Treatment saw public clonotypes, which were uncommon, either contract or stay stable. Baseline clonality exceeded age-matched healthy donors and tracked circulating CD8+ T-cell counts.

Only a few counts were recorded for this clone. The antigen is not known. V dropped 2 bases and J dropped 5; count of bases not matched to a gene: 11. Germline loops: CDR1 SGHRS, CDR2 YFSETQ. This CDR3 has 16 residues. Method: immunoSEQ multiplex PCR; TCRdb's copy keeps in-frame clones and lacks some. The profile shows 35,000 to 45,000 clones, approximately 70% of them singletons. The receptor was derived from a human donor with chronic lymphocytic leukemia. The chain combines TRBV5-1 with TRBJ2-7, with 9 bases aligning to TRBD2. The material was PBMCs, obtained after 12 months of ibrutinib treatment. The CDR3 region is CASSFGGSGGGNEQYF. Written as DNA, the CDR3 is TGCGCCAGCAGCTTCGGGGGTAGCGGGGGAGGGAACGAGCAGTACTTC.